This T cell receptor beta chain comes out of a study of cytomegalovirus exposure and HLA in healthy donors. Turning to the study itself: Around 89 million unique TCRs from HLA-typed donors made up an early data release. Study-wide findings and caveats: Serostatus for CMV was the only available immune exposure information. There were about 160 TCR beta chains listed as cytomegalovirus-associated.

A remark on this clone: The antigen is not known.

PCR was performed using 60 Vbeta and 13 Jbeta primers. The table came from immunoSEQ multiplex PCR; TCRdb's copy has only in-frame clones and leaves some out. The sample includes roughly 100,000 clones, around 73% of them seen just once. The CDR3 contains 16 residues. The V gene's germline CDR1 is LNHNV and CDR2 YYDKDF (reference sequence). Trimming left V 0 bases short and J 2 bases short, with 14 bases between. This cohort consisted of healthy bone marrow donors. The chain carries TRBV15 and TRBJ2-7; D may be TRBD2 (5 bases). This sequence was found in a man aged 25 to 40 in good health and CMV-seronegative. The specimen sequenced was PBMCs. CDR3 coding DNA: TGTGCCACCAGCAGAGACCGGGCCACTAGAACCTACGAGCAGTACTTC. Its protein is CATSRDRATRTYEQYF. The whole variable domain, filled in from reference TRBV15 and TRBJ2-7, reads DAMVIQNPRYQVTQFGKPVTLSCSQTLNHNVMYWYQQKSSQAPKLLFHYYDKDFNNEADTPDNFQSRRPNTSFCFLDIRSPGLGDTAMYLCATSRDRATRTYEQYFGPGTRLTVT.